This T cell receptor beta chain is from a study of shared clonotypes between healthy human individuals. Overall study: A few men and a couple of women, aged 18 to 49, were donors.

The germline gives CDR1 PRHDT, CDR2 FYEKMQ (reference sequence). The CDR3 contains 16 residues. The V and J ends lost 4 bases and 7 bases, in that order; junction bases with no gene match: 14. Assay: immunoSEQ multiplex PCR; the TCRdb copy retains only in-frame clones and omits some. The data contain over 850,000 clones, around 78% of them singletons. Sequencing was performed on memory CD4+ T cells from PBMCs. Subset of the sample: CD45RA-negative fraction. This chain uses TRBV13 with TRBJ2-5; 8 nucleotides agree with TRBD2. This TCR came from a man younger than 35 in good health. Some clones in this sample may be carry-over from other donors' samples. The CDR3 is CASSSYKTSAPPTQYF. The CDR3 nucleotides are TGTGCCAGCAGCTCCTACAAGACTAGCGCCCCGCCGACCCAGTACTTC.